This T cell receptor beta chain was sequenced for a study of cytomegalovirus exposure and HLA in healthy donors. Amplification used 60 Vbeta primers and 13 Jbeta primers. Generated by immunoSEQ multiplex PCR, the TCRdb table keeps only in-frame clones and is missing some. This table holds about 110,000 clones, around 64% found once. Findings of the study overall: V- and J-gene trimming in TCR beta was tied to a missense DCLRE1C variant by an analysis performed later. The study designated around 150 TCR beta chains cytomegalovirus-associated.

CDR1 and CDR2 (germline): GTSNPN, SVGIG (reference sequence). The germline V and J ends were trimmed by 1 base and 5 bases, with 12 bases remaining between them. This CDR3 is built from 13 residues. As regards this clone: The target antigen is unknown.

Sequenced input: PBMCs. J is TRBJ2-7 and V is TRBV30, with a weak D call TRBD1 (6 bases). The source of this sequence is a woman aged 25 to 45 in good health and CMV-seronegative. CDR3 sequence reads: CAWSAWTENEQYF. The DNA for the CDR3 is TGTGCCTGGAGTGCGTGGACAGAGAACGAGCAGTACTTC. Drawing the rest from reference TRBV30 and TRBJ2-7, the complete variable domain is SQTIHQWPATLVQPVGSPLSLECTVEGTSNPNLYWYRQAAGRGLQLLFYSVGIGQISSEVPQNLSASRPQDRQFILSSKKLLLSDSGFYLCAWSAWTENEQYFGPGTRLTVT.